This T cell receptor (beta chain) emerged from a study of shared T cell receptors in the human thymus. Profiling relied on immunoSEQ multiplex PCR, and the TCRdb table lists in-frame clones only, not all of them. The sample carries 700,000 or so clones, roughly 88% recorded once. The CDR3 is 13 residues long. CDR1 and CDR2 from the germline V gene are MNHEY and SVGAGI. The V end was cut by 5 bases, the J end by 11 bases, with 18 bases between. The same sample was also studied in work on human thymus T cells. That study reports: Apparent skewing of V and J gene usage characterized both thymic and blood repertoires.

Sequences were obtained from thymocytes. The genes are TRBV6-5 and TRBJ1-1; D unresolved. The source of this sequence is a girl under three years old with a congenital heart defect. CDR3 coding DNA: TGTGCCAGCAGTCCCGTCCCGACTTCCGGCGCTTTCTTT. Encoded protein: CASSPVPTSGAFF.